The 14 T cell receptor beta chains in this list originate from one sample, sequenced in a study of CD8 T cells in ankylosing spondylitis. TCRdb reprocessed the 5' RACE reads with MiXCR, giving one entry per CDR3 protein. The sample has about 130,000 distinct CDR3 sequences, over 6% seen once; the top ten hold approximately 12%. Sequenced: blood, either unsorted or a sorted T cell fraction (not recorded which). These receptors were taken from a male donor with ankylosing spondylitis or in good health (not recorded which).

The V gene is TRBV5-1, the J gene TRBJ2-1, with a possible D match to TRBD2 (7 bases). This CDR3 is 14 amino acids long. V was trimmed by 6 bases and J by 9 bases, leaving 19 bases between them. CDR1 SGHRS and CDR2 YFSETQ come from the germline V gene. The CDR3 DNA reads TGCGCCAGCACCGAGATAGGGGGGGCAGGTGAGCAGTTCTTC. Translating it yields CASTEIGGAGEQFF.

The sample holds a few counts of this clonotype. J is TRBJ1-5 and V is TRBV20-1; the match to TRBD1 covers 9 bases. Trimming at V came to 7 bases and at J to 0 bases, leaving 4 bases not matched to a gene. CDR1 DFQATT and CDR2 SNEGSKA come from the germline V gene (reference sequence). The CDR3 has 14 residues. The DNA of the CDR3 is TGCAGTGGGACAGGGGCTAATAGCAATCAGCCCCAGCATTTT. Translation gives CSGTGANSNQPQHF.

This clonotype was counted at least ten times. The chain has TRBV24-1 and TRBJ2-5, with TRBD2 matching over 11 bases. The CDR3 contains 16 residues. With 3 bases clipped from V and 3 bases from J, the junction kept 5 bases outside the gene matches. Germline CDR1 is KGHDR and CDR2 is SFDVKD. CDR3 bases: TGTGCCACCAGTGATCCCGGGACTAGCGGCAAAGAGACCCAGTACTTC. Protein sequence: CATSDPGTSGKETQYF.

This clonotype was found many times. This sequence joins TRBV4-2 and TRBJ1-5; a possible D gene is TRBD1 (5 bases). The CDR3 covers 13 residues. Trimming pared 4 bases from V and 7 bases from J, leaving 11 bases between. The germline CDR1 and CDR2 sequences are LGHNA and YNFKEQ. This CDR3 is CASSPGVGQPQHF. The CDR3 nucleotides are TGTGCCAGCAGCCCGGGGGTTGGGCAGCCCCAGCATTTT.

This clonotype was recorded many times. The chain combines TRBV20-1 with TRBJ1-2, with 7 bases that match TRBD1. The CDR3 is made up of 14 amino acids. Unmatched junction bases numbered 8, after V lost 6 bases and J lost 1 base. Per germline, CDR1 DFQATT and CDR2 SNEGSKA (reference sequence). The CDR3 nucleotides read TGCAGTGCCAACCGGGACAGCAATAACTATGGCTACACCTTC. Protein sequence: CSANRDSNNYGYTF.

This clonotype was observed at least ten times. The gene calls are TRBV12-3 or TRBV12-4 and TRBJ2-1; 12 bases agree with TRBD2. This CDR3 is built from 16 residues. V lost 5 bases, J lost 4 bases, and 6 bases stayed unmatched. CDR3 region: CASSQPGLAGYNEQFF. For the CDR3, the DNA is TGTGCCAGCAGTCAGCCGGGACTAGCGGGTTACAATGAGCAGTTCTTC.

There are many counts of this clonotype. V gene TRBV7-7 combines with J gene TRBJ2-1, with 8 positions matching TRBD1. Unmatched junction bases numbered 13, after V lost 5 bases and J lost 1 base. From germline, CDR1 is SSHAT and CDR2 FNYEAQ (reference sequence). The CDR3 extends over 18 amino acids. CDR3 bases: TGTGCCAGCAGCCGTAACCTTCAGGGGGCAGATTCCTACAATGAGCAGTTCTTC. The encoded protein is CASSRNLQGADSYNEQFF.

This clonotype was detected ten times or more. The rearrangement links TRBV6-2 or TRBV6-3 to TRBJ2-1; 14 bases agree with TRBD2. CDR1 MNHEY and CDR2 SVGEGT come from the germline V gene. V was pared by 3 bases and J by 3 bases, with 13 bases of the junction left unmatched. This CDR3 has 20 amino acids. The CDR3 here is CASSYTFGTSGSKGYNEQFF. The DNA for the CDR3 is TGTGCCAGCAGTTATACCTTTGGGACTAGCGGGAGCAAGGGCTACAATGAGCAGTTCTTC.

This clonotype was seen ten or more times. The chain combines TRBV5-1 with TRBJ1-2; D perhaps matches TRBD1 (6 bases). This CDR3 region has 13 residues. Trimming removed 4 bases at V and 6 bases at J, with 13 bases between. Germline values: CDR1 SGHRS, CDR2 YFSETQ. CDR3 loop: CASSAEGVDGYTF. The CDR3 bases are TGCGCCAGCAGCGCCGAGGGGGTAGATGGCTACACCTTC.

J is TRBJ1-2 and V is TRBV29-1, with 7 bases matching TRBD1. The trim removed 3 bases at V and 3 bases at J, leaving 4 bases unmatched. Looked up from germline, CDR1 is SQVTM and CDR2 is ANQGSEA. The CDR3 has 13 amino acids. In DNA, the CDR3 is TGCAGCGTTGAGGCAGGGGGGGACTATGGCTACACCTTC. Translation: CSVEAGGDYGYTF.

This clonotype was found many times. The rearrangement links TRBV5-1 to TRBJ2-7; 7 bases line up with TRBD2. The CDR3 runs to 16 residues. Germline loops: CDR1 SGHRS, CDR2 YFSETQ. V shed 0 bases and J 6 bases; nucleotides not matched to a gene: 12. The CDR3 sequence is CASSLALGTTRSEQYF. CDR3 nucleotides: TGCGCCAGCAGCTTGGCATTGGGGACTACCCGTAGCGAGCAGTACTTC.

Ten or more counts support this clonotype. The rearrangement joins TRBV29-1 to TRBJ2-3; TRBD1 agrees at 7 bases. Per germline, CDR1 SQVTM and CDR2 ANQGSEA. V lost 7 bases and J lost 2; bases outside the gene matches: 6. The CDR3 is 13 amino acids. The CDR3 sequence: CSASTGITDTQYF. In DNA, the CDR3 is TGCAGCGCATCGACAGGGATCACAGATACGCAGTATTTT.

As to this clonotype: Given a much more abundant clone one base away, this may be a read error. J is TRBJ1-3 and V is TRBV18; a possible D gene is TRBD1 (5 bases). This CDR3 spans 15 amino acids. Germline lookup yields CDR1 KGHSH and CDR2 LQKENI. CDR3 residues: CASSSLEQALGTVYF. The CDR3 nucleotides are TGTGCCAGCTCATCCCTGGAACAGGCACTGGGCACCGTATATTTT.

This clonotype was observed many times. The chain uses TRBV29-1 and TRBJ1-6; D unresolved. CDR3 length: 13 residues. The germline gives CDR1 SQVTM, CDR2 ANQGSEA. Deletions cut 4 bases from V and 7 bases from J, with 11 bases between. The CDR3 here is CSVGQAANSPLHF. For the CDR3, the DNA is TGCAGCGTTGGTCAGGCTGCAAATTCACCCCTCCACTTT.